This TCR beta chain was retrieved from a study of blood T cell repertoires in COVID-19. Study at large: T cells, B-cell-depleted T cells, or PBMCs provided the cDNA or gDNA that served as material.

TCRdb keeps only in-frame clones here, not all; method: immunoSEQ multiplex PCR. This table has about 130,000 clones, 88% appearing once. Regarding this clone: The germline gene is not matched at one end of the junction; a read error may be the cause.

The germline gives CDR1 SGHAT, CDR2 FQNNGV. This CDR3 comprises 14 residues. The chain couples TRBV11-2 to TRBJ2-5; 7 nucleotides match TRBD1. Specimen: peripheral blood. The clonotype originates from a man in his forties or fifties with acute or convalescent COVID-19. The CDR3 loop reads CASSLDRAGETQYF. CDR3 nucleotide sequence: TGTGCCAGCAGCCTAGACAGGGCTGGGGAGACCCAGTACTTC. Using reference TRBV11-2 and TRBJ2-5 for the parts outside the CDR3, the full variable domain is EAGVAQSPRYKIIEKRQSVAFWCNPISGHATLYWYQQILGQGPKLLIQFQNNGVVDDSQLPKDRFSAERLKGVDSTLKIQPAKLEDSAVYLCASSLDRAGETQYFGPGTRLLVL.